This T cell receptor beta chain was identified in a study of T cell responses to AZD1222 COVID-19 vaccine. Study-wide points: Repertoires were sampled only after the peak T cell response. The sample set comprised mostly white British donors with more females, and clonal diversity was possibly underestimated. Variant regions that are unmutated are reportedly the target of nearly half of spike-specific TCRs. Across spike, vaccine-associated CD4 TCRs were found, dominant at 160-218 and 743-854.

Note on this clone: What it binds is unknown.

Losses at the gene ends were 2 bases for V and 9 bases for J; bases not matched to a gene: 10. The CDR3 covers 15 residues. Germline CDR1 and CDR2: GTSNPN and SVGIG (reference sequence). Method: immunoSEQ multiplex PCR; TCRdb's copy keeps in-frame clones and lacks some. This sample has 97,000 or so clones, with roughly 84% found just once. J is TRBJ1-6 and V is TRBV30; 7 positions match TRBD1. This specimen consisted of peripheral blood, obtained on day 0 of AZD1222 vaccination. The clonotype originates from an adult in good health. CDR3 nucleotide sequence: TGTGCCTGGAGTCGTTCGACAGGGCGCGGTTCACCCCTCCACTTT. Translated, it gives CAWSRSTGRGSPLHF.